This record covers a single TCR beta chain. This sample stems from a study of blood T cell repertoires in COVID-19. Overall study context: The United States, Italy and Spain provided the acute and convalescent COVID-19 samples. Sample material is recorded as cDNA or gDNA derived from T cells, B-cell-depleted T cells, or PBMCs.

This table comes from immunoSEQ multiplex PCR, and its TCRdb copy is limited to in-frame clones, with some not included. The profile shows just over 300,000 clones, approximately 85% of them singletons. Per germline, CDR1 MGHRA and CDR2 YSYEKL. This CDR3 is built from 17 residues. The V gene end was trimmed by 2 bases and the J gene end by 5 bases; junction bases not matched to a gene: 9. The chain is built from TRBV4-1 and TRBJ2-2, with 9 bases that match TRBD2. This clonotype was sampled from a man in his thirties or forties who had recovered from COVID-19. The material sequenced was PBMCs or T cells enriched from blood (not recorded which). The CDR3 region is CASSQLGARGGTGELFF. The DNA of the CDR3 is TGCGCCAGCAGCCAACTCGGGGCGCGGGGGGGGACCGGGGAGCTGTTTTTT.